This T cell receptor beta chain was sequenced in a study of blood T cell repertoires in COVID-19. Germline CDR1 and CDR2: SGHTA and FQGNSA. The CDR3 spans 16 residues. J lost 10 bases, V lost 3 bases, and 12 bases had no gene match. Sequenced by immunoSEQ multiplex PCR; TCRdb stores in-frame clones only, minus some. The sample carries approximately 150,000 clones, roughly 82% recorded once. This clonotype was obtained from a human donor in a cohort sampled during active COVID-19. Sequenced input: peripheral blood. The chain uses TRBV7-2 and TRBJ2-6; 7 nucleotides match TRBD1. The CDR3 is CASSFSQGMLWNVLTF. CDR3 DNA: TGTGCCAGCAGCTTCTCACAGGGGATGCTCTGGAACGTCCTGACTTTC.